This T cell receptor beta chain comes out of a study of shared clonotypes between healthy human individuals. Study findings and constraints: Shared clonotypes: 4.5% to 6% naive CD4, roughly 3.8% naive CD8, around 2.4% memory CD4, 0.4% to 0.45% memory CD8.

Of note for this clone: Its specificity is not known. In the same sample, other DNA sequences code for this CDR3.

The deep-level immunoSEQ assay was used. Using approximately 200 ng DNA, approximately 30,000 T cell genomes, the sorted-subset replicate PCRs were run. Original analysis: Owing to the provision of junction-only sequences devoid of quality scores by immunoSEQ, filtering differed. TCRdb's copy holds only in-frame clones and misses some; the assay was immunoSEQ multiplex PCR. The V and J calls and clone size were taken over from that table, and D and trimming were inferred from the DNA. The sample includes more than 400,000 clones, 96% of them seen just once. The CDR3 has 15 amino acids. Losses at the gene ends were 2 bases for V and 1 base for J; bases not matched to a gene: 1. Germline V CDR1 and CDR2: SGHRS, YFSETQ.

The rearrangement links TRBV5-1 to TRBJ2-1; TRBD2 agrees at 9 bases. Sequences were obtained from naive CD4+ T cells sorted from blood. Subset in this sample: CD45RA+ positively selected. The TCR was taken from a woman in her 30s in good health. DNA of the CDR3: TGCGCCAGCAGCTTAACTAGCGGGTCCTACAATGAGCAGTTCTTC. Its translation: CASSLTSGSYNEQFF.